Below are 20 T cell receptor beta chains sequenced from a single sample in a study of blood T cells in healthy people across ages. Primed by a sample-barcoded 5' primer and a J-beta primer mix, a second PCR proceeded for 7 to 11 cycles. TCRdb fed the 5' RACE reads into MiXCR, producing one record per CDR3 protein. This sample has nearly 1 million distinct CDR3 sequences, with roughly half found just once. The sample comprised blood. The receptors derive from a woman aged 60 to 75 in good health.

This clonotype was seen a few times. Relative to the germline gene, one junction end is altered; a read error may explain this. The chain links TRBV29-1 to TRBJ2-7; D remains unclear. CDR1 is SQVTM, CDR2 ANQGSEA, per germline. The CDR3 contains 14 residues. The CDR3 nucleotides read TGCAGCGTTCAAGACCACCTGAGCTCCTACGAGCAGTACTTC. Amino acids: CSVQDHLSSYEQYF.

V and J are TRBV29-1 and TRBJ2-5, with a possible D match to TRBD2 (6 bases). Trimming left V 3 bases short and J 4 bases short, with 15 bases between. In germline, CDR1 is SQVTM, CDR2 ANQGSEA. This CDR3 spans 14 amino acids. CDR3 DNA sequence: TGCAGCGTTGACCCGGAGAGGAGGGGAGAGACCCAGTACTTC. Its translation is CSVDPERRGETQYF.

This chain uses TRBV27 with TRBJ2-3; 13 positions agree with TRBD2. From germline, CDR1 is MNHEY and CDR2 SMNVEV (reference sequence). Trimming at V came to 3 bases and at J to 7 bases, leaving 10 bases not matched to a gene. This CDR3 spans 17 amino acids. CDR3 protein: CASSLTSGRWITNTQYF. The CDR3 DNA reads TGTGCCAGCAGTTTGACTAGCGGGAGGTGGATTACAAATACGCAGTATTTT.

This clonotype was counted a few times. The chain employs TRBV12-3 or TRBV12-4 and TRBJ2-1; D remains unclear. This CDR3 has 14 amino acids. V shed 6 bases and J shed 10 bases, with 19 bases lying between them. In DNA form, the CDR3 reads TGTGCCAGCAGCATAGGTTCCGGGTTTGGGGAGCAGTTCTTC. It translates to CASSIGSGFGEQFF.

This chain connects TRBV20-1 to TRBJ2-1; 13 bases match TRBD2. The V segment lost 6 bases and the J segment 8 bases; nucleotides outside the gene matches: 7. Germline CDR1 is DFQATT and CDR2 is SNEGSKA (reference sequence). The CDR3 extends over 14 amino acids. CDR3 DNA: TGCAGTGCCAGCGGACTAGCGGGGGAGGATGAGCAGTTCTTC. It specifies CSASGLAGEDEQFF.

This sequence joins TRBV28 and TRBJ1-1; D is undetermined. Germline assignment: CDR1 MDHEN and CDR2 SYDVKM. The CDR3 is 14 residues long. V lost 7 bases to trimming and J lost 0 bases, with 12 bases between them. The CDR3 loop is CASKSDPMNTEAFF. In DNA form, the CDR3 reads TGTGCCAGCAAGAGCGACCCCATGAACACTGAAGCTTTCTTT.

The sample holds a few counts of this clonotype. V usage is TRBV14 and J usage is TRBJ2-5; the match to TRBD1 covers 7 bases. From germline, CDR1 is SGHDN and CDR2 FVKESK. Trimming cost V 3 bases and J 0 bases; bases outside gene matches: 7. There are 16 residues in the CDR3. This CDR3 is CASSQIQGTYQETQYF. The CDR3 DNA is TGTGCCAGCAGCCAGATACAGGGGACGTACCAAGAGACCCAGTACTTC.

In regard to this clonotype: The junction differs from germline at one of its ends, possibly a read error. The rearrangement links TRBV5-8 to TRBJ1-5; D is perhaps TRBD1 (5 bases). The germline CDR1 and CDR2 sequences are SGHTS and YDEGEE. The CDR3 runs to 17 residues. CDR3 in amino acids: CASSSPFSGGGNQSQHF. The DNA for the CDR3 is TGTGCCAGCAGCTCCCCATTTTCCGGGGGTGGAAATCAGTCCCAGCATTTT.

This clonotype was picked up many times. CDR3 region: CASSLAGGAYEQYF. The CDR3 bases are TGTGCCAGCAGCTTAGCGGGAGGGGCCTACGAGCAGTACTTC. The chain joins TRBV7-2 to TRBJ2-7; 7 bases map to TRBD2. This CDR3 is built from 14 residues. With V trimmed by 0 bases and J by 2 bases, 1 base remained unmatched. CDR1 SGHTA and CDR2 FQGNSA come from the germline V gene. Drawing the rest from reference TRBV7-2 and TRBJ2-7, the complete variable domain is GAGVSQSPSNKVTEKGKDVELRCDPISGHTALYWYRQSLGQGLEFLIYFQGNSAPDKSGLPSDRFSAERTGGSVSTLTIQRTQQEDSAVYLCASSLAGGAYEQYFGPGTRLTVT.

A note on this clonotype: A much larger clone lies one base from this, so it may be a read error. This sequence joins TRBV20-1 and TRBJ2-7; TRBD2 matches 11 bases. The V segment lost 0 bases and the J segment 2 bases; nucleotides outside the gene matches: 9. The CDR3 runs to 17 residues. Germline V gene lookup returns CDR1 DFQATT and CDR2 SNEGSKA (reference sequence). Here the CDR3 reads CSARDPGLAGGTYEQYF. Written as DNA, the CDR3 is TGCAGTGCTAGAGATCCCGGGCTAGCGGGAGGCACCTACGAGCAGTACTTC.

J is TRBJ1-2 and V is TRBV28; D remains ambiguous. This CDR3 has 11 residues. V was clipped by 8 bases and J by 4 bases, with 8 bases between them. Germline CDR1 MDHEN, CDR2 SYDVKM. In nucleotides, the CDR3 is TGTGCCAGCGAGGAATCCTATGGCTACACCTTC. It is translated as CASEESYGYTF.

The V and J genes are TRBV4-1 and TRBJ2-1; D ambiguous. The CDR3 runs to 14 residues. V was clipped by 0 bases and J by 9 bases, with 12 bases between them. Germline-derived CDR1 and CDR2 are MGHRA and YSYEKL. CDR3 sequence (DNA): TGCGCCAGCAGCCAAGATCTCTTACGAGGTGAGCAGTTCTTC. It specifies CASSQDLLRGEQFF.

The chain recombines TRBV11-2 with TRBJ1-2, with 11 bases that match TRBD1. The V segment lost 0 bases and the J segment 4 bases; nucleotides outside the gene matches: 4. This CDR3 comprises 16 residues. Germline loops: CDR1 SGHAT, CDR2 FQNNGV. CDR3 nucleotide sequence: TGTGCCAGCAGCTTAGATCGGACAGGGGGCCTCTATGGCTACACCTTC. Translating gives CASSLDRTGGLYGYTF.

The chain links TRBV5-1 to TRBJ2-1, with 9 bases lining up with TRBD1. The germline V gene encodes CDR1 SGHRS and CDR2 YFSETQ. The CDR3 is made up of 12 amino acids. Trimming cost V 4 bases and J 8 bases; bases outside gene matches: 1. CDR3 protein: CASSTGGYEQFF. The CDR3 bases are TGCGCCAGCAGCACAGGGGGCTATGAGCAGTTCTTC.

The rearrangement joins TRBV30 to TRBJ2-7; weak D call: TRBD1 (6 bases). CDR1 is GTSNPN, CDR2 SVGIG, per germline (reference sequence). Trimming cost V 2 bases and J 3 bases, with 11 bases left between them. This CDR3 contains 13 residues. The chain's CDR3 is CAWSKGHLYEQYF. The CDR3 DNA reads TGTGCCTGGAGTAAGGGACACCTCTACGAGCAGTACTTC.

This CDR3 is CASRRQDGTFYERYF. The CDR3, as DNA: TGTGCCAGCAGGAGACAGGATGGGACCTTCTACGAGCGGTACTTC. This chain uses TRBV5-5 with TRBJ2-4; maybe TRBD1 (6 bases). Germline CDR1 is SGHKS and CDR2 is YYEKEE (reference sequence). There are 15 residues in the CDR3. V was clipped by 5 bases and J by 15 bases, with 27 bases between them.

V and J are TRBV11-1 and TRBJ2-7; no clear D gene. The V end was cut by 2 bases, the J end by 6 bases, with 11 bases between. Germline-derived CDR1 and CDR2 are SGHAT and FQDESV (reference sequence). The CDR3 extends over 13 amino acids. DNA for the CDR3: TGTGCCAGCAGCTTATTCGCGCCTTCCGAGCAGTACTTC. Translated: CASSLFAPSEQYF.

The chain employs TRBV20-1 and TRBJ2-5; D possibly corresponds to TRBD2 (5 bases). The last part of the DNA fits TRBJ2-7 better; the J call may be wrong. There are 17 residues in the CDR3. Germline V gives CDR1 DFQATT, CDR2 SNEGSKA (reference sequence). The DNA for the CDR3 is TGCAGTGCGGGTGCCCCCCGCGGAGCGGACTTTACCTACGAGCAGTACTTC. It yields the protein CSAGAPRGADFTYEQYF.

The chain is built from TRBV15 and TRBJ2-7; 10 bases agree with TRBD2. CDR3 size: 19 residues. V shed 0 bases, J shed 0 bases, and the junction held 11 bases outside the gene matches. Germline CDR1 and CDR2: LNHNV and YYDKDF (reference sequence). The chain's CDR3 is CATSRDLRMLAGGSYEQYF. CDR3 nucleotide sequence: TGTGCCACCAGCAGAGATCTCCGTATGTTAGCGGGAGGCTCCTACGAGCAGTACTTC.

The chain links TRBV28 to TRBJ2-1; D gene uncertain. The J call is in doubt because the DNA end fits TRBJ2-7 better. The CDR3 has 14 residues. Germline V gives CDR1 MDHEN, CDR2 SYDVKM. DNA for the CDR3: TGTGCCAGCAGGAGCTTAGGCTCCTACAATGAGCAGTACTTC. It translates to CASRSLGSYNEQYF.